The 12 T cell receptor beta chains below all came from one sample that was sequenced in a study of cytomegalovirus exposure and HLA in healthy donors (dated by TCRdb to 2016 to 2017). The library was produced with the immunoSEQ multiplex PCR assay. A mixture of 60 forward primers for TCR Vbeta segments and 13 reverse primers for TCR Jbeta segments was used in the multiplex PCR. TCRdb limited this immuneACCESS table to in-frame rearrangements with V and J called. A share of clones is missing; checked studies link under half to unresolved V genes, and the rest is unexplained. The sample table holds approximately 210,000 clones, of which roughly three quarters were seen once. The ten largest clones capture approximately 0.4% of the sample. The sample comprised PBMCs. Receptors originate from a male donor in good health and CMV-seropositive.

This sequence joins TRBV19 and TRBJ2-3; 7 positions agree with TRBD1. With V trimmed by 4 bases and J by 3 bases, 4 bases remained unmatched. The CDR3 consists of 14 residues. Germline-derived CDR1 and CDR2 are LNHDA and SQIVND (reference sequence). CDR3 sequence reads: CASSTGQETDTQYF. CDR3 DNA sequence: TGTGCCAGTAGTACAGGACAGGAGACAGATACGCAGTATTTT.

In its sample, this clone was seen a few times. The chain couples TRBV16 to TRBJ1-5; a possible D gene is TRBD1 (6 bases). Between the trimmed V and J ends, which lost 0 bases and 6 bases, there was a span of 12 bases. Germline CDR1 and CDR2: KGHSY and FQNENV. This CDR3 is built from 15 residues. The CDR3 sequence: CASSQSGTGLQPQHF. As DNA, the CDR3 is TGTGCCAGCAGCCAATCGGGAACAGGGCTTCAGCCCCAGCATTTT.

The chain recombines TRBV7-9 with TRBJ2-7; 12 nucleotides line up with TRBD2. V dropped 5 bases and J dropped 6; count of bases not matched to a gene: 11. The CDR3 totals 16 residues. The germline gives CDR1 SEHNR, CDR2 FQNEAQ (reference sequence). Here the CDR3 DNA reads TGTGCCAGCAGCCCCCGGACTAGCGGGGCCCAGTCCGAGCAGTACTTC. Encoded protein: CASSPRTSGAQSEQYF.

The genes are TRBV29-1 and TRBJ2-1, with TRBD2 matching 14 bases. Per germline, CDR1 SQVTM and CDR2 ANQGSEA. Unmatched junction bases numbered 4, after V lost 8 bases and J lost 7 bases. CDR3 length equals 13 residues. The CDR3 is CSCGTSGSNEQFF. The CDR3 DNA reads as TGCAGCTGTGGGACTAGCGGGAGTAATGAGCAGTTCTTC.

The genes are TRBV11-2 and TRBJ1-2; TRBD1 might be the D (5 bases). CDR1 SGHAT and CDR2 FQNNGV come from the germline V gene. The CDR3 runs to 14 residues. Trimming shortened V by 4 bases and J by 2 bases, and 11 bases separated the two germline ends. DNA of the CDR3: TGTGCCAGCAGCTCGACAGCAGGGAACTATGGCTACACCTTC. Translation gives CASSSTAGNYGYTF.

V is TRBV6-1 and J is TRBJ1-1, with 7 nucleotides matching TRBD1. V dropped 6 bases and J dropped 4; count of bases not matched to a gene: 5. This CDR3 has 13 residues. CDR1 MNHNS and CDR2 SASEGT come from the germline V gene. The CDR3 loop reads CASRWDRGTEAFF. The DNA for the CDR3 is TGTGCCAGCAGATGGGACAGAGGCACTGAAGCTTTCTTT.

This chain connects TRBV6-1 to TRBJ1-5; D not resolved. Germline CDR1 reads MNHNS; CDR2 reads SASEGT. V lost 8 bases to trimming and J lost 3 bases, with 11 bases between them. The CDR3 runs 13 residues. CDR3 protein: CASLSTNNQPQHF. Written as DNA, the CDR3 is TGTGCCAGCCTCAGTACTAACAATCAGCCCCAGCATTTT.

The J gene is TRBJ2-1, the V gene TRBV4-2; D perhaps matches TRBD2 (6 bases). The CDR3 has 13 residues. Trimming cost V 3 bases and J 9 bases, with 12 bases left between them. The germline CDR1 and CDR2 sequences are LGHNA and YNFKEQ. CDR3 in amino acids: CASSHETSVEQFF. The CDR3 region has the DNA TGTGCCAGCAGCCATGAGACTAGTGTTGAGCAGTTCTTC.

The chain recombines TRBV5-6 with TRBJ1-3, with unresolved D. The germline V gene has CDR1 SGHDT and CDR2 YYEEEE. The germline V and J ends were trimmed by 2 bases and 6 bases, with 9 bases remaining between them. The CDR3 is 13 residues long. The CDR3 sequence: CASSFPGTNTIYF. The CDR3 coding sequence is TGTGCCAGCAGCTTCCCTGGCACAAACACCATATATTTT.

V gene TRBV5-1 combines with J gene TRBJ1-3, with TRBD1 matching over 7 bases. CDR1 is SGHRS, CDR2 YFSETQ, per germline. The CDR3 sequence is 16 residues long. Trimming removed 0 bases from V and 1 base from J; junction bases left unmatched: 4. The CDR3 sequence: CASSLALTGSGNTIYF. CDR3 DNA: TGCGCCAGCAGCTTGGCTTTGACAGGGTCTGGAAACACCATATATTTT.

This chain connects TRBV9 to TRBJ1-1; TRBD1 matches at 9 bases. With 2 bases clipped from V and 1 base from J, the junction kept 6 bases outside the gene matches. Germline CDR1 SGDLS, CDR2 YYNGEE. CDR3 length: 16 amino acids. In DNA, the CDR3 is TGTGCCAGCAGCGTTCGCCCGGGACAGGGGAACACTGAAGCTTTCTTT. It yields the protein CASSVRPGQGNTEAFF.

This clone was seen a few times. The V gene is TRBV7-8, the J gene TRBJ2-1; TRBD2 matches 8 bases. This CDR3 region has 16 residues. V was clipped by 1 base and J by 3 bases; unmatched bases: 5. Per germline, CDR1 SGHVS and CDR2 FQNEAQ. The CDR3, as DNA: TGTGCCAGCAGCTTAGGGAGCGGGAGATTCTACAATGAGCAGTTCTTC. Residues: CASSLGSGRFYNEQFF. Using reference TRBV7-8 and TRBJ2-1 for the parts outside the CDR3, the full variable domain is GAGVSQSPRYKVAKRGQDVALRCDPISGHVSLFWYQQALGQGPEFLTYFQNEAQLDKSGLPSDRFFAERPEGSVSTLKIQRTQQEDSAVYLCASSLGSGRFYNEQFFGPGTRLTVL.